This T cell receptor (beta chain) was retrieved from a study of response to subunit inactivated influenza vaccine. Regarding the study as a whole: That few new T cells are recruited by each seasonal influenza vaccination was the authors' suggestion.

In TCRdb, the RT-PCR reads were re-called with MiXCR into one record per CDR3 protein. This table has more than 150,000 distinct CDR3 sequences, 9.2% appearing once. This clonotype has more than one count but fewer than ten. Its antigen is currently unknown. The CDR3 length is 14 residues. V gave up 5 bases and J gave up 0 bases; unmatched junction bases: 1. Sequenced here: non-naive T cells sorted from PBMCs, sampled on the day of vaccination. The gene calls are TRBV12-3 or TRBV12-4 and TRBJ1-1, with TRBD1 matching over 9 bases. The clonotype originates from a man aged 45-60 years who received an inactivated influenza vaccine. In DNA form, the CDR3 reads TGTGCCAGCAGTACAGGGGGCCTGAACACTGAAGCTTTCTTT. This encodes CASSTGGLNTEAFF.